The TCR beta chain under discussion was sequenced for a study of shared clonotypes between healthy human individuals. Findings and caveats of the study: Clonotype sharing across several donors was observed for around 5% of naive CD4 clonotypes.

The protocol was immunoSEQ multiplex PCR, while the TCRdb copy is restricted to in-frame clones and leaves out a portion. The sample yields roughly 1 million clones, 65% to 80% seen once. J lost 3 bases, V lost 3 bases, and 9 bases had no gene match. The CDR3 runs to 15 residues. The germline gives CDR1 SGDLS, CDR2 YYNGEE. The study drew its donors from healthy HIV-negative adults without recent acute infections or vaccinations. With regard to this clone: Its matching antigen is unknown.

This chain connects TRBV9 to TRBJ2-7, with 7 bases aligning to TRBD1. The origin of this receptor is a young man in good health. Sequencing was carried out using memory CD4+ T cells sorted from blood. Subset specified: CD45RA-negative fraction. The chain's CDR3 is CASSAGQAVVYEQYF. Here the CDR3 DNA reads TGTGCCAGCAGCGCAGGACAGGCGGTAGTCTACGAGCAGTACTTC.